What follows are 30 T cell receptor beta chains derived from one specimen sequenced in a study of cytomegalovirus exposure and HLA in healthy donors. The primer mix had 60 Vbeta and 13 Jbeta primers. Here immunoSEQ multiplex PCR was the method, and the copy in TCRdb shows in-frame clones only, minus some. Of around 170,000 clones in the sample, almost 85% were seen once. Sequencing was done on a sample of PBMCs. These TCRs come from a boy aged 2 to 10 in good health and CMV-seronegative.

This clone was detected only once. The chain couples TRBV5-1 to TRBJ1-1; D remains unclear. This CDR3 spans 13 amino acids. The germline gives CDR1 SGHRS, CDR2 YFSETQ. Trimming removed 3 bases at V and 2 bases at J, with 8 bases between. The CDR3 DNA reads TGCGCCAGCAGCTCGGTGTTTAACACTGAAGCTTTCTTT. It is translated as CASSSVFNTEAFF.

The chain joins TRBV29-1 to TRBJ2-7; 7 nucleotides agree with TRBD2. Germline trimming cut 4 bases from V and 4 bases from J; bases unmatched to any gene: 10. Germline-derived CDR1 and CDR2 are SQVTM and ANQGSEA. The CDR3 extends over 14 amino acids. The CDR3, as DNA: TGCAGCGTTGCCCCCCGGCTAGCGGCTTACGAGCAGTACTTC. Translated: CSVAPRLAAYEQYF.

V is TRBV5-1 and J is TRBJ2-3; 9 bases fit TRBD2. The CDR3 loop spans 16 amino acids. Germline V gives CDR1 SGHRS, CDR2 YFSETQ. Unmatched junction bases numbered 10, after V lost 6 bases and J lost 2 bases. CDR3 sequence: CASTLGLAGSTDTQYF. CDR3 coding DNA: TGCGCCAGCACCCTCGGGCTAGCGGGATCCACAGATACGCAGTATTTT.

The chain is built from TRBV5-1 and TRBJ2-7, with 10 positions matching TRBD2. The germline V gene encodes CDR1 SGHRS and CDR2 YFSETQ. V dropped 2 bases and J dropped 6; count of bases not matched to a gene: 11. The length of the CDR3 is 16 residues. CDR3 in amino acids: CASSFSGRLQIGEQYF. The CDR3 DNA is TGCGCCAGCAGCTTTAGCGGGAGGCTCCAGATCGGCGAGCAGTACTTC. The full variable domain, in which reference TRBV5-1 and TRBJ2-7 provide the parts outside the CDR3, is KAGVTQTPRYLIKTRGQQVTLSCSPISGHRSVSWYQQTPGQGLQFLFEYFSETQRNKGNFPGRFSGRQFSNSRSEMNVSTLELGDSALYLCASSFSGRLQIGEQYFGPGTRLTVT.

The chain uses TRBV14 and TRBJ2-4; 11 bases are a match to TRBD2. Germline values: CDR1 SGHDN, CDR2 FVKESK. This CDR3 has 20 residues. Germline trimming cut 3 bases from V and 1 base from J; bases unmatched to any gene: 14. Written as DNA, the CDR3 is TGTGCCAGCAGCCACAGGGGACTAGCGGCCGAAGAAATGGCCAAAAACATTCAGTACTTC. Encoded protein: CASSHRGLAAEEMAKNIQYF.

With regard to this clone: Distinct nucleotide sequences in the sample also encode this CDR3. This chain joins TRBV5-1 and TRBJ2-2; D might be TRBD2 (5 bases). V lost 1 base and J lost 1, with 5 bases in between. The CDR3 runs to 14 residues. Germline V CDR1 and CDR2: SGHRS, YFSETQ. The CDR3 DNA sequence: TGCGCCAGCAGCTTGACTAGGAACACCGGGGAGCTGTTTTTT. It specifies CASSLTRNTGELFF.

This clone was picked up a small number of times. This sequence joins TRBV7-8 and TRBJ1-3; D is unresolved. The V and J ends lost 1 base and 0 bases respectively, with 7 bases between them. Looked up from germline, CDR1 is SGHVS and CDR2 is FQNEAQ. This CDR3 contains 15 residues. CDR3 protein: CASSLDGDSGNTIYF. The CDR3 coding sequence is TGTGCCAGCAGCTTAGATGGAGACTCTGGAAACACCATATATTTT.

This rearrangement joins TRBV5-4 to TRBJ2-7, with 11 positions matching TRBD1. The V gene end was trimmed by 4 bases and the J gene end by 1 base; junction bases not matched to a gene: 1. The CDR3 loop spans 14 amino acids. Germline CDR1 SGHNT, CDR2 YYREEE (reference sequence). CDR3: CASSRDRGSYEQYF. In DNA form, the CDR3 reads TGTGCCAGCAGCCGGGACAGGGGGTCCTACGAGCAGTACTTC.

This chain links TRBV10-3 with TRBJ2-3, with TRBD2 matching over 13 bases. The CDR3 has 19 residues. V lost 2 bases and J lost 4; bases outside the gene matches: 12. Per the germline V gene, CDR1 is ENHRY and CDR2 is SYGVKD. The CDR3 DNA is TGTGCCATCAGTGAGGGACTAGCGGGAGTCGGGAGGTCCGCAGATACGCAGTATTTT. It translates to CAISEGLAGVGRSADTQYF.

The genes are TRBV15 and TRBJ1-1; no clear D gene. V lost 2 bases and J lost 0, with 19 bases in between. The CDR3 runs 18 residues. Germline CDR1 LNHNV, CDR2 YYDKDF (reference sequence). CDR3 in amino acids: CATSRPNPLATLNTEAFF. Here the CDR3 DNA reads TGTGCCACCAGCAGACCCAATCCTCTAGCCACCTTGAACACTGAAGCTTTCTTT.

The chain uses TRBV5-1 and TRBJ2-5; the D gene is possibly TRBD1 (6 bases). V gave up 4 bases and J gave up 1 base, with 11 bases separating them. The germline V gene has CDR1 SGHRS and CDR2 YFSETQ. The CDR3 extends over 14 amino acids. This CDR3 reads CASSPYRVQETQYF. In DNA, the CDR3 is TGCGCCAGCAGCCCATACAGGGTCCAAGAGACCCAGTACTTC.

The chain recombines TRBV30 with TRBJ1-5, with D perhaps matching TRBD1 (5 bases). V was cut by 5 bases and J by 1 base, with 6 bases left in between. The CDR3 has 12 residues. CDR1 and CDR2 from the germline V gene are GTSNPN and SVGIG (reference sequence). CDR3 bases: TGTGCCTGGGGGGGGAGCAATCAGCCCCAGCATTTT. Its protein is CAWGGSNQPQHF.

The CDR3 loop reads CASSLGTPEAGEKLFF. CDR3 coding DNA: TGTGCCAGCTCACTTGGGACACCAGAGGCGGGTGAAAAACTGTTTTTT. The chain combines TRBV18 with TRBJ1-4; TRBD1 is a possible D gene (6 bases). Trimming took off 4 bases at V and 7 bases at J, with 19 bases between the two ends. CDR1 and CDR2 (germline): KGHSH, LQKENI. This CDR3 region has 16 residues.

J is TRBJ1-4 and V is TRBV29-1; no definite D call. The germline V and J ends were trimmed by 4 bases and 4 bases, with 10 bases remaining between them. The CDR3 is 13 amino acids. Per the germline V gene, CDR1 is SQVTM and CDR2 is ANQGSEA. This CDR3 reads CSVGGSDNEKLFF. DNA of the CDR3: TGCAGCGTTGGAGGGTCGGATAATGAAAAACTGTTTTTT.

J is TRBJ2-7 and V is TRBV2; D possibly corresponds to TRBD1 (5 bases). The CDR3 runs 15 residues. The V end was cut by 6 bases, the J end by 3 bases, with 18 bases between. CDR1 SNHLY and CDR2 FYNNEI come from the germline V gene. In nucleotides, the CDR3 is TGTGCCAGCAGCGAACGGTCAGGGAACAACTACGAGCAGTACTTC. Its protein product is CASSERSGNNYEQYF.

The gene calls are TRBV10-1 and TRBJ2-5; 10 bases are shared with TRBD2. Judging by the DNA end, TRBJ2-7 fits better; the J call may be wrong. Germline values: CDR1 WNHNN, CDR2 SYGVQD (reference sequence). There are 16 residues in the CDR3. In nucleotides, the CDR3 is TGCGCCAGCAGTCCGGCAGCGGGAGGGCGGTTCTCCGAGCAGTACTTC. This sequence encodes CASSPAAGGRFSEQYF.

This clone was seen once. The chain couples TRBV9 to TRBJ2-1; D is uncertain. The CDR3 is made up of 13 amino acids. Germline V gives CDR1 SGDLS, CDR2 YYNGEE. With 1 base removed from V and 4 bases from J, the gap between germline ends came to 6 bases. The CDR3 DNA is TGTGCCAGCAGCGTACAGGCGTACAATGAGCAGTTCTTC. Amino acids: CASSVQAYNEQFF.

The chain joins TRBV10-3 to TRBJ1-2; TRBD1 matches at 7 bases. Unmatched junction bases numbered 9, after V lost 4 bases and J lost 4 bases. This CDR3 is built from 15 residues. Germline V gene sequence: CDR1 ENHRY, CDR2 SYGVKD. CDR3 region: CAISVQGPILYGYTF. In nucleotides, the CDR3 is TGTGCCATCAGTGTACAGGGGCCTATTCTCTATGGCTACACCTTC.

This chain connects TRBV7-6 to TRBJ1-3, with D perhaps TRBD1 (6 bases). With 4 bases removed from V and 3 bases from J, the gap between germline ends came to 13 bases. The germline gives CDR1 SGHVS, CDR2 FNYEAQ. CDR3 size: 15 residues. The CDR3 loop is CASSSLGGGGNTIYF. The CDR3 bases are TGTGCCAGCAGCTCCCTGGGAGGGGGTGGAAACACCATATATTTT.

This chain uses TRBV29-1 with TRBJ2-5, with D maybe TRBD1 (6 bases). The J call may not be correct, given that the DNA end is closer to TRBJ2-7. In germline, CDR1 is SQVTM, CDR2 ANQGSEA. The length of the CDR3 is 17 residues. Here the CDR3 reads CSAVAGDKRGSFYEQYF. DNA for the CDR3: TGCAGCGCTGTAGCCGGGGACAAGAGGGGATCGTTCTACGAGCAGTACTTC.

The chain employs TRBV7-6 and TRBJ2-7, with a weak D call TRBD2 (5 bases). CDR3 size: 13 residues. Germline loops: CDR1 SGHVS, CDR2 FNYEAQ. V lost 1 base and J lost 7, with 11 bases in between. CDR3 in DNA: TGTGCCAGCAGCTTAGGCGTAGCGCGTGAGCAGTACTTC. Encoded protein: CASSLGVAREQYF. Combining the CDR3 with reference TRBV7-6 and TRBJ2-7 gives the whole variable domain GAGVSQSPRYKVTKRGQDVALRCDPISGHVSLYWYRQALGQGPEFLTYFNYEAQQDKSGLPNDRFSAERPEGSISTLTIQRTEQRDSAMYRCASSLGVAREQYFGPGTRLTVT.

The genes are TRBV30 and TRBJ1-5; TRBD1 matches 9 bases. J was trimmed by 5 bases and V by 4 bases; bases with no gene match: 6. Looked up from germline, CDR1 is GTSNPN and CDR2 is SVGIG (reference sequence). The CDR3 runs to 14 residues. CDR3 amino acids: CAWTPGQGYQPQHF. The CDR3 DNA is TGTGCCTGGACCCCGGGACAGGGTTATCAGCCCCAGCATTTT.

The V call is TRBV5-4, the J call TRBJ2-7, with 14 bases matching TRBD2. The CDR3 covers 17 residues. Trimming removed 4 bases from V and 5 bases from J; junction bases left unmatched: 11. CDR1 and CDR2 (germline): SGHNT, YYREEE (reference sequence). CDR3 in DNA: TGTGCCAGCAGCCCGGGACTAGCGGGAGCCCGGGGGGACGAGCAGTACTTC. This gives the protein CASSPGLAGARGDEQYF.

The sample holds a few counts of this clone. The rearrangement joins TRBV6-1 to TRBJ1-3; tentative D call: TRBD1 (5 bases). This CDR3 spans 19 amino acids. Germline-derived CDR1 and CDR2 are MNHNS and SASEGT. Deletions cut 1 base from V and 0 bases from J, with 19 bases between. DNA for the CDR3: TGTGCCAGCAGTGAAGACCTGTGGAGGGGCAGGGTCTCTGGAAACACCATATATTTT. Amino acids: CASSEDLWRGRVSGNTIYF.

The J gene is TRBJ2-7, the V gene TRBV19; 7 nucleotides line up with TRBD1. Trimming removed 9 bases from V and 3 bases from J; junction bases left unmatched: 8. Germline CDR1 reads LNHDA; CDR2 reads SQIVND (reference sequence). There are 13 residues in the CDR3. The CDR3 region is CASQGVPYYEQYF. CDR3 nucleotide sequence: TGTGCCAGCCAGGGGGTCCCGTACTACGAGCAGTACTTC.

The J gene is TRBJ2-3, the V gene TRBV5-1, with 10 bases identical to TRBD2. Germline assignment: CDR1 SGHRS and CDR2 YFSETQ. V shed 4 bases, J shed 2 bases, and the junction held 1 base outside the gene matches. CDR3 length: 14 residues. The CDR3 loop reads CASSSGRATDTQYF. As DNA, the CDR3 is TGCGCCAGCAGCAGCGGGAGGGCCACAGATACGCAGTATTTT.

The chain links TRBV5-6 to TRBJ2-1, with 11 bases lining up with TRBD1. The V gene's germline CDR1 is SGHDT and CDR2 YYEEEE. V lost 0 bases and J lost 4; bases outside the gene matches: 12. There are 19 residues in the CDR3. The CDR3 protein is CASSLAALTGTGGYNEQFF. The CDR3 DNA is TGTGCCAGCAGCTTGGCGGCACTTACCGGGACAGGGGGTTACAATGAGCAGTTCTTC.

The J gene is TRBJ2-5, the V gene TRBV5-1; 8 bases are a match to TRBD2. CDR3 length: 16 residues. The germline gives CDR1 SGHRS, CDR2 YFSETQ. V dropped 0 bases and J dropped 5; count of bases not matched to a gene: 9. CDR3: CASSLVRPGGRETQYF. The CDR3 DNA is TGCGCCAGCAGCTTGGTCCGGCCGGGAGGGAGGGAGACCCAGTACTTC.

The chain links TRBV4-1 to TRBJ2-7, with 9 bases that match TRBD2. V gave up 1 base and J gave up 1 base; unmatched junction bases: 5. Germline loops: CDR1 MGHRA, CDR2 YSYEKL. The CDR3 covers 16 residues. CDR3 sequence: CASSQGLAVRSYEQYF. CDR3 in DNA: TGCGCCAGCAGCCAAGGACTAGCGGTTAGGTCCTACGAGCAGTACTTC.

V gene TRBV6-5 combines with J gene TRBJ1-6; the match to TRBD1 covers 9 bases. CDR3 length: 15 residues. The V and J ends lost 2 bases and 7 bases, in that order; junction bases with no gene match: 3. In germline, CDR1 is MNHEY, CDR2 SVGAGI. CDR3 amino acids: CASSYRGTGNSPLHF. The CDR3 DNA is TGTGCCAGCAGTTACAGGGGGACAGGGAATTCACCCCTCCACTTT.